The 29 T cell receptor beta chains presented below share a single source sample, sequenced in a study of blood T cell repertoires in COVID-19. The assay was immunoSEQ multiplex PCR, and TCRdb's table has in-frame clones only and misses some. The sample includes around 230,000 clones, approximately 75% of them seen just once. Sample: PBMCs or T cells enriched from blood (not recorded which). Receptors originate from a man aged 35 to 55 who had recovered from COVID-19.

This sequence joins TRBV5-1 and TRBJ2-1; D unresolved. Trimming pared 4 bases from V and 6 bases from J, leaving 8 bases between. The CDR3 loop spans 12 amino acids. The germline V gene encodes CDR1 SGHRS and CDR2 YFSETQ. The CDR3 spells CASSPNGNEQFF. CDR3 coding DNA: TGCGCCAGCAGCCCTAACGGCAATGAGCAGTTCTTC. The whole variable domain, remainder taken from reference TRBV5-1 and TRBJ2-1, is KAGVTQTPRYLIKTRGQQVTLSCSPISGHRSVSWYQQTPGQGLQFLFEYFSETQRNKGNFPGRFSGRQFSNSRSEMNVSTLELGDSALYLCASSPNGNEQFFGPGTRLTVL.

The sample holds a few counts of this clone. CDR3 sequence (DNA): TGTGCCAGCAGCCAATCGACAGGGCGAGGGGCCCAGTACTTC. This sequence encodes CASSQSTGRGAQYF. V and J are TRBV3-1 (or the pseudogene TRBV3-2) and TRBJ2-5; the match to TRBD1 covers 7 bases. This CDR3 spans 14 amino acids. Germline loops: CDR1 LGHDT, CDR2 YNNKEL (reference sequence). Trimming removed 2 bases from V and 9 bases from J; junction bases left unmatched: 9.

About this clone itself: It may be a read error: a sequence one base away is much more abundant. V and J are TRBV7-9 and TRBJ1-2, with a tentative D call TRBD1 (5 bases). Germline values: CDR1 SEHNR, CDR2 FQNEAQ (reference sequence). This CDR3 has 13 amino acids. V was cut by 1 base and J by 4 bases, with 7 bases left in between. The CDR3 DNA follows: TGTGCCAGCAGCTTAGACAGGTCCTATGGCTACACCTTC. This sequence encodes CASSLDRSYGYTF. Together with reference TRBV7-9 and TRBJ1-2, the CDR3 gives the full variable domain: DTGVSQNPRHKITKRGQNVTFRCDPISEHNRLYWYRQTLGQGPEFLTYFQNEAQLEKSRLLSDRFSAERPKGSFSTLEIQRTEQGDSAMYLCASSLDRSYGYTFGSGTRLTVV.

The V and J genes are TRBV29-1 and TRBJ2-7, with D tentatively TRBD1 (6 bases). Germline loops: CDR1 SQVTM, CDR2 ANQGSEA. V shed 7 bases and J shed 10 bases, with 26 bases lying between them. This CDR3 is built from 14 residues. The CDR3 region has the DNA TGCAGCGCCTCTTCTGGGGGCGGAAAACAATCTCAGTACTTC. Its translation is CSASSGGGKQSQYF.

This clone was picked up one time. The chain employs TRBV25-1 and TRBJ2-7, with D possibly being TRBD2 (5 bases). The CDR3 runs to 11 residues. Trimming cost V 1 base and J 7 bases, with 5 bases left between them. The V gene's germline CDR1 is MGHDK and CDR2 SYGVNS. The CDR3 protein is CASSESGEQYF. DNA for the CDR3: TGTGCCAGCAGTGAATCGGGGGAGCAGTACTTC.

The chain combines TRBV7-8 with TRBJ2-3, with TRBD2 matching 8 bases. The CDR3 consists of 14 residues. CDR1 is SGHVS and CDR2 is FQNEAQ in the germline V gene. J gave up 11 bases and V 4 bases, and 11 bases lay outside the gene matches. The CDR3 is CASSSRREASRQYF. The CDR3 bases are TGTGCCAGCAGCTCCCGGCGGGAGGCCTCTAGGCAGTATTTT.

The chain combines TRBV29-1 with TRBJ2-6, with D unclear. Germline assignment: CDR1 SQVTM and CDR2 ANQGSEA. Trimming stripped 5 bases from V and 1 base from J, with 9 bases between. The CDR3 is 14 amino acids. Here the CDR3 reads CSVIQISGANVLTF. DNA for the CDR3: TGCAGCGTTATACAGATTTCTGGGGCCAACGTCCTGACTTTC.

This chain links TRBV15 with TRBJ2-5; TRBD1 matches at 7 bases. V trimming: 5 bases; J trimming: 4 bases; junction bases outside the gene matches: 13. The CDR3 length is 16 residues. Germline CDR1 LNHNV, CDR2 YYDKDF (reference sequence). DNA of the CDR3: TGTGCCACCAGCGCGGACAGGCCGGCGAGGTTAGAGACCCAGTACTTC. It translates to CATSADRPARLETQYF.

The V call is TRBV2, the J call TRBJ1-2; 7 nucleotides line up with TRBD1. The CDR3 has 12 amino acids. V trimming: 9 bases; J trimming: 8 bases; junction bases outside the gene matches: 9. CDR1 SNHLY and CDR2 FYNNEI come from the germline V gene. The CDR3 spells CASGDSLWGYTF. DNA for the CDR3: TGTGCCAGTGGGGACAGCCTTTGGGGCTACACCTTC.

The chain employs TRBV5-4 and TRBJ2-5, with D perhaps TRBD1 (6 bases). This CDR3 is built from 14 residues. The V gene lost 3 bases and the J gene lost 0 bases, with 9 bases spanning the gap. Germline V gene lookup returns CDR1 SGHNT and CDR2 YYREEE (reference sequence). The DNA of the CDR3 is TGTGCCAGCAGCTACGACAGGTACCAAGAGACCCAGTACTTC. Protein: CASSYDRYQETQYF.

The chain combines TRBV14 with TRBJ1-5; no firm D call. This CDR3 is built from 13 residues. Per the germline V gene, CDR1 is SGHDN and CDR2 is FVKESK. Between the trimmed V and J ends, which lost 0 bases and 7 bases, there was a span of 7 bases. The CDR3 DNA reads TGTGCCAGCAGCCAAGATTTGGCCCAGCCCCAGCATTTT. This sequence encodes CASSQDLAQPQHF.

The CDR3 sequence is CASTPRAGWMEKLFF. The CDR3 DNA reads as TGTGCCAGCACGCCGCGGGCAGGCTGGATGGAAAAACTGTTTTTT. V is TRBV2 and J is TRBJ1-4, with D uncertain. Trimming stripped 7 bases from V and 8 bases from J, with 20 bases between. This CDR3 spans 15 amino acids. CDR1 is SNHLY, CDR2 FYNNEI, per germline.

The genes are TRBV6-5 and TRBJ1-3; tentative D call: TRBD1 (5 bases). Germline CDR1 MNHEY, CDR2 SVGAGI. Trimming removed 5 bases at V and 3 bases at J, with 11 bases between. The CDR3 totals 14 residues. The CDR3 DNA follows: TGTGCCAGCAGTCACGGAGGGGATGGAAACACCATATATTTT. Amino acids: CASSHGGDGNTIYF.

The rearrangement uses TRBV6-6 and TRBJ2-1, with 11 bases lining up with TRBD2. The germline gives CDR1 MNHNY, CDR2 SVGAGI (reference sequence). Germline trimming cut 4 bases from V and 5 bases from J; bases unmatched to any gene: 7. The CDR3 extends over 16 amino acids. CDR3 sequence: CASSSHSGRADNEQFF. The CDR3 region has the DNA TGTGCCAGCAGTTCTCATAGCGGGAGGGCCGACAATGAGCAGTTCTTC.

The V gene is TRBV2, the J gene TRBJ2-5, with 8 positions matching TRBD2. This CDR3 contains 14 residues. Unmatched junction bases numbered 8, after V lost 6 bases and J lost 5 bases. Germline CDR1 is SNHLY and CDR2 is FYNNEI. The CDR3 DNA follows: TGTGCCAGCAGATTACGGGGGGGCCGGGAGACCCAGTACTTC. Translation gives CASRLRGGRETQYF.

For the CDR3, the DNA is TGTGCCAGTTGTTTAGGGGGGGGACAGGGCTTCTACGAGCAGTACTTC. Its protein is CASCLGGGQGFYEQYF. The chain couples TRBV19 to TRBJ2-7, with 9 bases identical to TRBD1. The CDR3 spans 16 residues. The germline CDR1 and CDR2 sequences are LNHDA and SQIVND (reference sequence). The J segment lost 3 bases and the V segment lost 8 bases, leaving 14 bases of the junction unmatched.

This clone has only a few counts. The V and J genes are TRBV29-1 and TRBJ1-2; the D gene is possibly TRBD1 (5 bases). V was shortened by 7 bases and J by 5 bases, with 14 bases between the two germline ends. The V gene's germline CDR1 is SQVTM and CDR2 ANQGSEA. The CDR3 covers 12 residues. CDR3 DNA sequence: TGCAGCGCTTACCTGGGGGGATATGGCTACACCTTC. Its translation: CSAYLGGYGYTF.

This clone was seen only a few times. The chain is built from TRBV6-5 and TRBJ2-7; 9 bases align to TRBD1. The germline V gene has CDR1 MNHEY and CDR2 SVGAGI. Trimming at V came to 6 bases and at J to 3 bases, leaving 6 bases not matched to a gene. This CDR3 has 14 residues. CDR3 residues: CASRDNRGLYEQYF. CDR3 DNA sequence: TGTGCCAGCAGGGATAACAGGGGGCTCTACGAGCAGTACTTC.

This chain connects TRBV12-5 to TRBJ2-1, with 9 bases aligning to TRBD1. Germline values: CDR1 LGHNT, CDR2 FRNRAP. CDR3 length equals 15 residues. The ends lost 5 bases at V and 1 base at J; junction bases unmatched: 3. CDR3 loop: CASGTGQGSYNEQFF. CDR3 coding DNA: TGTGCTAGTGGTACAGGACAGGGGTCCTACAATGAGCAGTTCTTC.

The gene calls are TRBV7-9 and TRBJ2-1; D is possibly TRBD1 (6 bases). The CDR3 consists of 13 residues. The germline V and J ends were trimmed by 0 bases and 9 bases, with 9 bases remaining between them. Germline V gene data show CDR1 as SEHNR and CDR2 as FQNEAQ (reference sequence). This chain's CDR3 is CASSLAGRGEQFF. The CDR3 DNA follows: TGTGCCAGCAGCTTAGCTGGCAGGGGTGAGCAGTTCTTC.

This chain connects TRBV18 to TRBJ2-6, with no clear D. Trimming pared 1 base from V and 1 base from J, leaving 14 bases between. CDR1 and CDR2 from the germline V gene are KGHSH and LQKENI. The CDR3 spans 18 residues. As DNA, the CDR3 is TGTGCCAGCTCACCACGCGCGACTTCCTTTTCTGGGGCCAACGTCCTGACTTTC. Translated, it gives CASSPRATSFSGANVLTF. Using reference TRBV18 and TRBJ2-6 for the parts outside the CDR3, the full variable domain is NAGVMQNPRHLVRRRGQEARLRCSPMKGHSHVYWYRQLPEEGLKFMVYLQKENIIDESGMPKERFSAEFPKEGPSILRIQQVVRGDSAAYFCASSPRATSFSGANVLTFGAGSRLTVL.

The gene calls are TRBV9 and TRBJ2-1; 8 nucleotides agree with TRBD2. The ends lost 1 base at V and 6 bases at J; junction bases unmatched: 6. The CDR3 covers 15 residues. Germline V gene sequence: CDR1 SGDLS, CDR2 YYNGEE. CDR3 bases: TGTGCCAGCAGCGTAAGCGGGAGAACCCCCAATGAGCAGTTCTTC. Amino acids: CASSVSGRTPNEQFF.

V gene TRBV7-8 combines with J gene TRBJ1-1; possible D gene TRBD1, 5 bases. V lost 3 bases and J 1 base, leaving 9 bases between the germline ends. Germline CDR1 is SGHVS and CDR2 is FQNEAQ. This CDR3 comprises 14 residues. The CDR3 protein is CASSFKTANTEAFF. CDR3 DNA: TGTGCCAGCAGCTTTAAGACAGCGAACACTGAAGCTTTCTTT.

The chain recombines TRBV2 with TRBJ1-2; 9 bases are shared with TRBD1. The germline CDR1 and CDR2 sequences are SNHLY and FYNNEI. Germline trimming cut 4 bases from V and 6 bases from J; bases unmatched to any gene: 6. This CDR3 has 14 residues. The CDR3 loop is CASSGLDRGDGYTF. The CDR3 DNA reads as TGTGCCAGCAGTGGGTTGGACAGGGGTGATGGCTACACCTTC.

The chain joins TRBV4-2 to TRBJ2-1; 11 positions match TRBD2. CDR3 length equals 16 residues. The germline CDR1 and CDR2 sequences are LGHNA and YNFKEQ. The V gene end was trimmed by 3 bases and the J gene end by 9 bases; junction bases not matched to a gene: 10. In DNA, the CDR3 is TGTGCCAGCAGCCAGGACTTAGCGGGGGGGCGGGGTGAGCAGTTCTTC. This encodes CASSQDLAGGRGEQFF.

The genes are TRBV10-3 and TRBJ2-7; a possible D gene is TRBD1 (6 bases). The V and J ends lost 3 bases and 5 bases respectively, with 17 bases between them. Germline V CDR1 and CDR2: ENHRY, SYGVKD. The CDR3 runs to 15 residues. CDR3 sequence: CAISDLGRGVNEQYF. DNA of the CDR3: TGTGCCATCAGTGATTTAGGCAGGGGAGTGAACGAGCAGTACTTC.

The genes are TRBV2 and TRBJ1-4; a possible D gene is TRBD1 (5 bases). The CDR3 consists of 14 residues. The germline gives CDR1 SNHLY, CDR2 FYNNEI. V lost 7 bases and J lost 13, with 22 bases in between. The CDR3 protein is CASTIQATAMGLFF. DNA of the CDR3: TGTGCCAGCACTATACAGGCGACGGCGATGGGACTGTTTTTT.

The chain couples TRBV7-9 to TRBJ1-1; 9 bases agree with TRBD1. V trimming: 5 bases; J trimming: 10 bases; junction bases outside the gene matches: 11. This CDR3 region has 14 residues. The germline V gene has CDR1 SEHNR and CDR2 FQNEAQ (reference sequence). The CDR3 is CASSPPGQGLAAFF. The CDR3 nucleotides are TGTGCCAGCAGCCCACCCGGACAGGGGTTAGCAGCTTTCTTT.

The rearrangement joins TRBV18 to TRBJ2-1; D might be TRBD2 (6 bases). This CDR3 is 15 amino acids long. V shed 1 base and J shed 3 bases, with 10 bases lying between them. Germline CDR1 is KGHSH and CDR2 is LQKENI. CDR3 region: CASSPQRAHYNEQFF. The CDR3 nucleotides read TGTGCCAGCTCACCACAGCGGGCCCACTACAATGAGCAGTTCTTC.